This T cell receptor beta chain was captured in a study of blood T cell repertoires in COVID-19. TCRdb keeps only in-frame clones here, not all; method: immunoSEQ multiplex PCR. The table has about 170,000 clones, under 85% seen once. V lost 5 bases and J 0 bases, leaving 17 bases between the germline ends. In germline, CDR1 is SGHTA, CDR2 FQGTGA. CDR3 length: 17 amino acids. Specimen: peripheral blood. This sequence originates from a man aged 55 to 70 who had recovered from COVID-19. The chain recombines TRBV7-3 with TRBJ2-1, with D possibly being TRBD2 (7 bases). The CDR3 DNA reads TGTGCCAGCAGCCAGGGGCCAGCGGGGAGCTCCTACAATGAGCAGTTCTTC. The encoded protein is CASSQGPAGSSYNEQFF.